The entry below gives a single T cell receptor beta chain sequence along with its context. The sample belongs to a study of control samples from healthy donors and cancer patients. Produced via immunoSEQ multiplex PCR; TCRdb's table is partial and in-frame only. This table has 73,000 or so clones, more than 75% appearing once. Germline assignment: CDR1 LGHDT and CDR2 YNNKEL (reference sequence). The CDR3 spans 16 residues. J gave up 2 bases and V 5 bases, and 5 bases lay outside the gene matches. V is TRBV3-1 (or the pseudogene TRBV3-2) and J is TRBJ2-7; 14 bases fit TRBD2. The sample consisted of blood. This receptor was obtained from a woman in her forties or fifties in good health. The CDR3 DNA follows: TGTGCCAGCAGCAATGGACTAGCGGGAGGCGCCTACGAGCAGTACTTC. This encodes CASSNGLAGGAYEQYF.